A single sample is the source of the 28 T cell receptor beta chains below, sequenced in a study of PD-1 blockade in classical Hodgkin lymphoma. Each and every patient relapsed after autologous stem cell transplantation, and patients got differing brentuximab vedotin exposure. It was by magnetic negative selection that CD8+ T cells were isolated from thawed PBMCs. Clones were sequenced by immunoSEQ multiplex PCR, and TCRdb holds only the in-frame ones, with some missing. The data show 9,500 to 14,000 clones, around 82% seen once. Sequenced here: CD8+ T cells from blood, sampled at baseline. All receptors come from a human donor with classical Hodgkin lymphoma.

V usage is TRBV11-3 and J usage is TRBJ2-7; no clear D. Germline V gene data show CDR1 as SGHNT and CDR2 as YENEEA. Trimming took 1 base from V and 2 from J, leaving 9 bases between them. There are 14 residues in the CDR3. Here the CDR3 reads CASSLGPGTYEQYF. The CDR3, as DNA: TGTGCCAGCAGCTTAGGCCCCGGAACCTACGAGCAGTACTTC.

The chain combines TRBV30 with TRBJ2-2, with TRBD1 matching over 8 bases. V shed 5 bases, J shed 4 bases, and the junction held 3 bases outside the gene matches. The CDR3 runs 13 residues. CDR1 is GTSNPN and CDR2 is SVGIG in the germline V gene (reference sequence). The CDR3 region has the DNA TGTGCCTGGGATACAGGGGGCACCGGGGAGCTGTTTTTT. It translates to CAWDTGGTGELFF.

The chain combines TRBV30 with TRBJ1-2; 7 nucleotides line up with TRBD1. The trim removed 1 base at V and 5 bases at J, leaving 4 bases unmatched. The CDR3 loop spans 13 amino acids. The germline V gene has CDR1 GTSNPN and CDR2 SVGIG (reference sequence). For the CDR3, the DNA is TGTGCCTGGAGTGGTCTGGGACAGTATGGCTACACCTTC. Protein product: CAWSGLGQYGYTF.

V and J are TRBV5-6 and TRBJ1-2, with D tentatively TRBD1 (6 bases). The V and J ends lost 2 bases and 3 bases respectively, with 11 bases between them. The CDR3 totals 14 residues. The V gene's germline CDR1 is SGHDT and CDR2 YYEEEE. CDR3 in amino acids: CASSFAGEYYGYTF. For the CDR3, the DNA is TGTGCCAGCAGCTTTGCAGGGGAGTACTATGGCTACACCTTC.

The CDR3 DNA sequence: TGTGCCAGCGGTTACTCCGGGACAGACTACAATGAGCAGTTCTTC. The encoded protein is CASGYSGTDYNEQFF. This chain links TRBV7-9 with TRBJ2-1, with TRBD1 matching over 7 bases. Germline-derived CDR1 and CDR2 are SEHNR and FQNEAQ (reference sequence). V trimming: 8 bases; J trimming: 3 bases; junction bases outside the gene matches: 10. The CDR3 is 15 residues long.

The V gene is TRBV25-1, the J gene TRBJ1-1, with a possible D match to TRBD1 (5 bases). The CDR3 covers 13 residues. The V gene's germline CDR1 is MGHDK and CDR2 SYGVNS. The V end lost 1 base, the J end lost 11 bases, and 14 bases lay between the germline ends. The CDR3 DNA reads TGTGCCAGCAGTGAATGGGGGGGGTTCGCTGCTTTCTTT. This sequence encodes CASSEWGGFAAFF.

J is TRBJ1-5 and V is TRBV4-2; possibly TRBD1 for D (5 bases). Germline V gene data show CDR1 as LGHNA and CDR2 as YNFKEQ. This CDR3 spans 15 amino acids. Deletions cut 3 bases from V and 5 bases from J, with 14 bases between. Written as DNA, the CDR3 is TGTGCCAGCAGCCAGAGCTTAGACAGTTATCAGCCCCAGCATTTT. Amino acids: CASSQSLDSYQPQHF.

The V and J genes are TRBV27 and TRBJ2-3; D remains ambiguous. Germline V gives CDR1 MNHEY, CDR2 SMNVEV (reference sequence). Trimming took off 5 bases at V and 9 bases at J, with 18 bases between the two ends. The CDR3 covers 14 residues. CDR3 sequence reads: CASSITPLSETQYF. In DNA, the CDR3 is TGTGCCAGCAGTATAACCCCTCTCTCGGAAACGCAGTATTTT.

This chain links TRBV25-1 with TRBJ1-2, with unresolved D. The CDR3 is made up of 13 amino acids. Germline V gene sequence: CDR1 MGHDK, CDR2 SYGVNS. Deletions cut 5 bases from V and 4 bases from J, with 11 bases between. CDR3 sequence: CASSPVESYGYTF. The CDR3 nucleotides are TGTGCCAGCAGTCCCGTCGAAAGCTATGGCTACACCTTC.

This chain joins TRBV7-9 and TRBJ2-6; TRBD1 is a possible D gene (5 bases). Trimming removed 1 base at V and 0 bases at J, with 10 bases between. Germline V gene lookup returns CDR1 SEHNR and CDR2 FQNEAQ (reference sequence). The length of the CDR3 is 17 residues. Here the CDR3 DNA reads TGTGCCAGCAGCTTAGGACAGAGCTTCTCTGGGGCCAACGTCCTGACTTTC. Its translation: CASSLGQSFSGANVLTF. Drawing the rest from reference TRBV7-9 and TRBJ2-6, the complete variable domain is DTGVSQNPRHKITKRGQNVTFRCDPISEHNRLYWYRQTLGQGPEFLTYFQNEAQLEKSRLLSDRFSAERPKGSFSTLEIQRTEQGDSAMYLCASSLGQSFSGANVLTFGAGSRLTVL.

This clone has a single count. This chain uses TRBV6-5 with TRBJ1-2; D is perhaps TRBD1 (6 bases). Germline V gene lookup returns CDR1 MNHEY and CDR2 SVGAGI. The CDR3 has 15 residues. V gave up 0 bases and J gave up 6 bases, with 14 bases separating them. The DNA for the CDR3 is TGTGCCAGCAGTTACTCAGATATACACAGGGATGGCTACACCTTC. This gives the protein CASSYSDIHRDGYTF.

The chain employs TRBV20-1 and TRBJ2-1, with no clear D. Trimming left V 5 bases short and J 8 bases short, with 10 bases between. The germline gives CDR1 DFQATT, CDR2 SNEGSKA (reference sequence). The CDR3 spans 11 residues. The CDR3 here is CSAENVDEQFF. CDR3 DNA: TGCAGTGCTGAAAACGTGGATGAGCAGTTCTTC.

This chain links TRBV7-9 with TRBJ1-6; TRBD1 might be the D (5 bases). The V gene lost 1 base and the J gene lost 10 bases, with 11 bases spanning the gap. CDR1 SEHNR and CDR2 FQNEAQ come from the germline V gene (reference sequence). The CDR3 sequence is 14 residues long. CDR3: CASSLGGGQSPLHF. The CDR3 nucleotides are TGTGCCAGCAGCTTAGGGGGGGGTCAGTCACCCCTCCACTTT.

The chain has TRBV5-1 and TRBJ2-3; 7 positions agree with TRBD2. CDR3 length: 14 residues. J lost 3 bases, V lost 4 bases, and 5 bases had no gene match. The germline CDR1 and CDR2 sequences are SGHRS and YFSETQ. CDR3 DNA sequence: TGCGCCAGCAGCCGGGAGGTGGTGACAGATACGCAGTATTTT. Encoded protein: CASSREVVTDTQYF.

The chain recombines TRBV7-2 with TRBJ2-5; the match to TRBD2 covers 8 bases. Trimming at V came to 0 bases and at J to 1 base, leaving 4 bases not matched to a gene. The CDR3 is 16 amino acids. CDR1 and CDR2 (germline): SGHTA, FQGNSA. DNA for the CDR3: TGTGCCAGCAGCTTAGCACCGGGAGGGCTCCAAGAGACCCAGTACTTC. This gives the protein CASSLAPGGLQETQYF.

The sample holds a few counts of this clone. The chain recombines TRBV7-9 with TRBJ2-7; D gene unclear. The CDR3 consists of 14 residues. CDR1 SEHNR and CDR2 FQNEAQ come from the germline V gene (reference sequence). Trimming removed 6 bases from V and 0 bases from J, with 12 bases in between. The CDR3 reads CASRPDGSSYEQYF. CDR3 bases: TGTGCCAGCAGACCGGACGGATCCTCCTACGAGCAGTACTTC.

The V gene is TRBV27, the J gene TRBJ2-3; TRBD1 might be the D (6 bases). Trimming pared 6 bases from V and 0 bases from J, leaving 13 bases between. This CDR3 has 15 amino acids. CDR1 is MNHEY, CDR2 SMNVEV, per germline (reference sequence). The CDR3 loop is CASSPMGASTDTQYF. The CDR3 DNA follows: TGTGCCAGCAGCCCTATGGGGGCCAGCACAGATACGCAGTATTTT.

The chain joins TRBV7-8 to TRBJ2-7; 9 positions match TRBD2. V dropped 5 bases and J dropped 3; count of bases not matched to a gene: 17. The CDR3 is 18 amino acids. Germline V gene data show CDR1 as SGHVS and CDR2 as FQNEAQ. The CDR3 nucleotides read TGTGCCAGCAGCCATCCGGGAAGTAGCGGGAGAACCCACTACGAGCAGTACTTC. Translating it yields CASSHPGSSGRTHYEQYF.

The V call is TRBV28, the J call TRBJ1-5; the D gene is possibly TRBD1 (6 bases). The CDR3 spans 14 residues. The V end was cut by 6 bases, the J end by 7 bases, with 16 bases between. Germline values: CDR1 MDHEN, CDR2 SYDVKM. The CDR3 region is CASSSDRPKQPQHF. CDR3 DNA: TGTGCCAGCAGCAGTGACAGGCCTAAACAGCCCCAGCATTTT.

V gene TRBV19 combines with J gene TRBJ2-7, with D maybe TRBD1 (6 bases). Trimming cost V 3 bases and J 5 bases, with 8 bases left between them. The length of the CDR3 is 12 residues. The germline V gene encodes CDR1 LNHDA and CDR2 SQIVND (reference sequence). CDR3 protein: CASSMYRDEQYF. CDR3 DNA: TGTGCCAGTAGTATGTACAGGGACGAGCAGTACTTC.

The chain couples TRBV4-2 to TRBJ1-1; TRBD1 matches at 8 bases. This CDR3 is built from 18 residues. The V gene's germline CDR1 is LGHNA and CDR2 YNFKEQ. Trimming removed 2 bases from V and 4 bases from J; junction bases left unmatched: 15. The CDR3 nucleotides are TGTGCCAGCAGCCAAACTCCGGGACAGGCGAACTGGGGCACTGAAGCTTTCTTT. Its translation is CASSQTPGQANWGTEAFF.

This clone was seen only a few times. This rearrangement joins TRBV2 to TRBJ1-5; perhaps TRBD1 as D (6 bases). The CDR3 is 15 amino acids. The V gene's germline CDR1 is SNHLY and CDR2 FYNNEI. V gave up 1 base and J gave up 3 bases, with 10 bases separating them. In DNA form, the CDR3 reads TGTGCCAGCAGTGAAGAGGGACAACTCAATCAGCCCCAGCATTTT. It yields the protein CASSEEGQLNQPQHF.

This chain uses TRBV4-3 with TRBJ2-7; D possibly uses TRBD1 or TRBD2 (5 bases each). The V end was cut by 0 bases, the J end by 2 bases, with 11 bases between. The CDR3 is 15 amino acids. Germline assignment: CDR1 LGHNA and CDR2 YSLEER. CDR3 coding DNA: TGCGCCAGCAGCCAAGATGGGGGACGGACCTACGAGCAGTACTTC. It yields the protein CASSQDGGRTYEQYF.

The rearrangement uses TRBV6-5 and TRBJ2-7; 10 bases agree with TRBD2. The V segment lost 4 bases and the J segment 2 bases; nucleotides outside the gene matches: 5. The CDR3 is made up of 15 amino acids. Looked up from germline, CDR1 is MNHEY and CDR2 is SVGAGI. The CDR3 DNA sequence: TGTGCCAGCAGTTTAGTAGCGGGAGGAACCTACGAGCAGTACTTC. Protein: CASSLVAGGTYEQYF.

The V and J genes are TRBV28 and TRBJ2-3, with a weak D call TRBD1 (6 bases). Germline loops: CDR1 MDHEN, CDR2 SYDVKM. This CDR3 contains 16 residues. Trimming removed 2 bases from V and 5 bases from J, with 17 bases in between. CDR3 DNA: TGTGCCAGCAGTTTAGGGTCAGGGGCCAAGGGAGATACGCAGTATTTT. It codes for CASSLGSGAKGDTQYF.

The chain recombines TRBV6-4 with TRBJ2-3, with a weak D call TRBD2 (5 bases). CDR1 is MRHNA, CDR2 SNTAGT, per germline. The CDR3 contains 16 residues. Trimming stripped 2 bases from V and 0 bases from J, with 12 bases between. The CDR3 loop reads CASSDAPGGSTDTQYF. CDR3 DNA sequence: TGTGCCAGCAGTGACGCGCCAGGCGGGAGCACAGATACGCAGTATTTT.

Only one count was recorded for this clone. The chain carries TRBV4-1 and TRBJ2-3; TRBD2 might be the D (6 bases). The CDR3 is made up of 17 amino acids. CDR1 is MGHRA, CDR2 YSYEKL, per germline. The V gene lost 0 bases and the J gene lost 2 bases, with 15 bases spanning the gap. The CDR3 region is CASSQDELGLVTDTQYF. CDR3 nucleotide sequence: TGCGCCAGCAGCCAAGATGAGTTGGGACTTGTCACAGATACGCAGTATTTT.

The chain has TRBV6-1 and TRBJ2-7; 9 bases map to TRBD2. The CDR3 spans 15 residues. Germline trimming cut 4 bases from V and 2 bases from J; bases unmatched to any gene: 6. Germline V lookup: CDR1 MNHNS, CDR2 SASEGT. CDR3 sequence: CASSARLAEAYEQYF. The CDR3 bases are TGTGCCAGCAGTGCAAGACTAGCGGAGGCCTACGAGCAGTACTTC.